The sequence of this T cell receptor beta chain was determined in a study of technical replicates of blood from four donors. CDR1 GTSNPN and CDR2 SVGIG come from the germline V gene (reference sequence). V shed 2 bases and J 5 bases; nucleotides not matched to a gene: 9. The CDR3 is 14 residues long. Produced via immunoSEQ multiplex PCR; TCRdb's table is partial and in-frame only. The sample yields 60,000 to 85,000 clones, approximately 96% seen once. This receptor was identified in a human donor in good health. The source material was T cells isolated from PBMCs. J is TRBJ2-7 and V is TRBV30; 7 nucleotides line up with TRBD1. CDR3 in amino acids: CAWSTLGDSDEQYF. CDR3 sequence (DNA): TGTGCCTGGAGTACCCTGGGGGACAGCGACGAGCAGTACTTC.